This TCR beta chain was captured by sequencing in a study of healthy donors' naive CD4 and CD8 T cells. Study in general: For TCR alpha, new primers spanned all functional IMGT alpha genes.

Starting from approximately 500 ng of total RNA, TCR libraries were made with linear amplification. Via MiXCR, TCRdb re-called the reads, giving one row per CDR3 protein. The sample contains 150,000 to 200,000 distinct CDR3 sequences, around three quarters of which appear only once. The CDR3 has 14 residues. The J segment lost 8 bases and the V segment lost 3 bases, leaving 7 bases of the junction unmatched. In germline, CDR1 is DFQATT, CDR2 SNEGSKA (reference sequence). The chain joins TRBV20-1 to TRBJ1-6; TRBD1 agrees at 7 bases. This TCR derives from a pool of human donors in good health; the sample pools cells from several healthy donors. Sample: naive CD4+ and CD8+ T cells sorted from blood, pooled from several donors. The CDR3 loop is CSASRDRNYSPLHF. CDR3 DNA: TGCAGTGCTAGCCGGGACAGAAATTATTCACCCCTCCACTTT.